Below, 27 T cell receptor beta chains from the same sample are listed, as sequenced in a study of blood T cell repertoires in COVID-19. Sequenced by immunoSEQ multiplex PCR; TCRdb stores in-frame clones only, minus some. The data show approximately 300,000 clones, about nine tenths seen once. Sequencing was done on a sample of peripheral blood. The receptors come from a woman aged 25 to 39 with COVID-19, enrolled during active disease.

The gene calls are TRBV6-5 and TRBJ2-3; 9 bases agree with TRBD1. The CDR3 totals 15 residues. J gave up 2 bases and V 6 bases, and 6 bases lay outside the gene matches. The germline CDR1 and CDR2 sequences are MNHEY and SVGAGI. Here the CDR3 reads CASSPGTGTTDTQYF. The CDR3 DNA reads TGTGCCAGCAGCCCCGGGACAGGGACCACAGATACGCAGTATTTT.

The chain links TRBV5-5 to TRBJ1-1; D gene ambiguous. This CDR3 region has 17 residues. The germline CDR1 and CDR2 sequences are SGHKS and YYEKEE (reference sequence). V lost 2 bases to trimming and J lost 0 bases, with 17 bases between them. DNA of the CDR3: TGTGCCAGCAGCTTCCCCAGCCTAGCATTCATGAACACTGAAGCTTTCTTT. Protein: CASSFPSLAFMNTEAFF.

The chain has TRBV6-5 and TRBJ2-5; no reliable D call. Trimming shortened V by 5 bases and J by 6 bases, and 13 bases separated the two germline ends. The CDR3 has 13 residues. Germline V lookup: CDR1 MNHEY, CDR2 SVGAGI. Written as DNA, the CDR3 is TGTGCCAGCAGTCTGGTAAGCCTGAAGACCCAGTACTTC. Its translation is CASSLVSLKTQYF.

This clone was seen once. V gene TRBV6-2 or TRBV6-3 combines with J gene TRBJ2-3; TRBD2 matches at 8 bases. Germline V gene sequence: CDR1 MNHEY, CDR2 SVGEGT. V dropped 6 bases and J dropped 2; count of bases not matched to a gene: 7. The CDR3 consists of 15 residues. The CDR3, as DNA: TGTGCCAGCAGCCACGGGAGGGACATCACAGATACGCAGTATTTT. It yields the protein CASSHGRDITDTQYF.

This chain links TRBV28 with TRBJ2-5; the match to TRBD2 covers 8 bases. Germline CDR1 MDHEN, CDR2 SYDVKM. V lost 6 bases to trimming and J lost 0 bases; unmatched junction nucleotides: 9. This CDR3 is built from 16 residues. CDR3 in DNA: TGTGCCAGCAGCCGCGGGCTAGCGGGCTACCAAGAGACCCAGTACTTC. Protein product: CASSRGLAGYQETQYF.

Only one count was recorded for this clone. The CDR3 is CASWTALNTEAFF. DNA for the CDR3: TGTGCCTCTTGGACTGCGCTGAACACTGAAGCTTTCTTT. The gene calls are TRBV5-4 and TRBJ1-1; D unresolved. The germline gives CDR1 SGHNT, CDR2 YYREEE (reference sequence). The CDR3 runs 13 residues. Trimming stripped 10 bases from V and 0 bases from J, with 13 bases between.

The J gene is TRBJ1-5, the V gene TRBV29-1; tentatively, D is TRBD1 (6 bases). The V end was cut by 4 bases, the J end by 4 bases, with 8 bases between. This CDR3 spans 12 amino acids. From germline, CDR1 is SQVTM and CDR2 ANQGSEA. The CDR3 sequence: CSVGTVNQPQHF. The CDR3 DNA sequence: TGCAGCGTTGGGACAGTAAATCAGCCCCAGCATTTT. The variable domain in full, with the rest retrieved from reference TRBV29-1 and TRBJ1-5, is SAVISQKPSRDICQRGTSLTIQCQVDSQVTMMFWYRQQPGQSLTLIATANQGSEATYESGFVIDKFPISRPNLTFSTLTVSNMSPEDSSIYLCSVGTVNQPQHFGDGTRLSIL.

The chain combines TRBV6-2 or TRBV6-3 with TRBJ2-1; TRBD2 aligns across 7 bases. Per the germline V gene, CDR1 is MNHEY and CDR2 is SVGEGT. The V and J ends lost 5 bases and 10 bases, in that order; junction bases with no gene match: 2. The CDR3 totals 11 residues. CDR3 residues: CASSRTREQFF. In nucleotides, the CDR3 is TGTGCCAGCAGTCGGACTAGAGAGCAGTTCTTC.

This clone was found a few times. This sequence joins TRBV30 and TRBJ2-7; D remains unclear. Germline V gene sequence: CDR1 GTSNPN, CDR2 SVGIG (reference sequence). V was pared by 5 bases and J by 5 bases, with 10 bases between. The CDR3 consists of 11 residues. The CDR3 region has the DNA TGTGCCTGGGGGCTAAGCAACGAGCAGTACTTC. This encodes CAWGLSNEQYF.

The V call is TRBV7-9, the J call TRBJ2-4; 7 bases line up with TRBD2. J lost 7 bases, V lost 5 bases, and 8 bases had no gene match. Germline-derived CDR1 and CDR2 are SEHNR and FQNEAQ (reference sequence). CDR3 size: 14 residues. The CDR3 nucleotides are TGTGCCAGCAGCCCCTTTTCCGGGGGGAACATTCAGTACTTC. The encoded protein is CASSPFSGGNIQYF.

This chain uses TRBV19 with TRBJ2-2; TRBD1 is a possible D gene (5 bases). There are 15 residues in the CDR3. V lost 3 bases to trimming and J lost 6 bases, with 14 bases between them. Germline V gene sequence: CDR1 LNHDA, CDR2 SQIVND (reference sequence). CDR3 nucleotide sequence: TGTGCCAGTAGTATGGGCAGGGAAATGGCCGGGGAGCTGTTTTTT. Protein sequence: CASSMGREMAGELFF.

J is TRBJ2-7 and V is TRBV30, with 8 bases matching TRBD1. The V segment lost 4 bases and the J segment 7 bases; nucleotides outside the gene matches: 12. CDR1 and CDR2 (germline): GTSNPN, SVGIG (reference sequence). The CDR3 totals 14 residues. CDR3: CAWTRNRGYSEQYF. CDR3 DNA: TGTGCCTGGACCCGGAACAGGGGGTACAGTGAGCAGTACTTC.

A word on this clone: Other nucleotide sequences in the sample specify the same CDR3. The rearrangement joins TRBV5-1 to TRBJ1-4; perhaps TRBD1 as D (6 bases). Per the germline V gene, CDR1 is SGHRS and CDR2 is YFSETQ. Trimming stripped 0 bases from V and 7 bases from J, with 10 bases between. The CDR3 loop spans 14 amino acids. The CDR3, as DNA: TGCGCCAGCAGCTTGGGACAGGATGGTGAAAAACTGTTTTTT. This sequence encodes CASSLGQDGEKLFF. Together with reference TRBV5-1 and TRBJ1-4, the CDR3 gives the full variable domain: KAGVTQTPRYLIKTRGQQVTLSCSPISGHRSVSWYQQTPGQGLQFLFEYFSETQRNKGNFPGRFSGRQFSNSRSEMNVSTLELGDSALYLCASSLGQDGEKLFFGSGTQLSVL.

The chain is built from TRBV29-1 and TRBJ1-1; possibly TRBD1 for D (5 bases). CDR1 is SQVTM, CDR2 ANQGSEA, per germline. Trimming removed 3 bases from V and 7 bases from J, with 21 bases in between. This CDR3 spans 15 amino acids. In DNA, the CDR3 is TGCAGCGTTGATACTGGGAGGGGCGGGGTCGGTGAAGCTTTCTTT. As protein: CSVDTGRGGVGEAFF.

This chain joins TRBV4-2 and TRBJ2-1, with TRBD2 matching 8 bases. This CDR3 is built from 16 residues. The ends lost 4 bases at V and 8 bases at J; junction bases unmatched: 13. Germline V gene data show CDR1 as LGHNA and CDR2 as YNFKEQ. The CDR3 region is CASSPPPGLGSHEQFF. In DNA form, the CDR3 reads TGTGCCAGCAGCCCTCCACCGGGACTAGGCTCTCATGAGCAGTTCTTC.

The rearrangement joins TRBV18 to TRBJ1-4; D perhaps matches TRBD1 (5 bases). Germline CDR1 is KGHSH and CDR2 is LQKENI. This CDR3 comprises 16 residues. Trimming took off 3 bases at V and 3 bases at J, with 14 bases between the two ends. As DNA, the CDR3 is TGTGCCAGCTCACCCCTATCTGGGGCGGCTAATGAAAAACTGTTTTTT. Encoded protein: CASSPLSGAANEKLFF. Full variable domain (remainder filled in from reference TRBV18 and TRBJ1-4): NAGVMQNPRHLVRRRGQEARLRCSPMKGHSHVYWYRQLPEEGLKFMVYLQKENIIDESGMPKERFSAEFPKEGPSILRIQQVVRGDSAAYFCASSPLSGAANEKLFFGSGTQLSVL.

The chain has TRBV10-3 and TRBJ1-5; 7 bases map to TRBD1. Trimming at V came to 4 bases and at J to 5 bases, leaving 2 bases not matched to a gene. Germline lookup yields CDR1 ENHRY and CDR2 SYGVKD. This CDR3 spans 13 amino acids. CDR3 nucleotides: TGTGCCATCAGTGGACAGGGTGATCAGCCCCAGCATTTT. It encodes CAISGQGDQPQHF.

This chain connects TRBV7-3 to TRBJ2-3; TRBD2 matches 14 bases. The CDR3 covers 17 residues. Per germline, CDR1 SGHTA and CDR2 FQGTGA. V shed 5 bases, J shed 0 bases, and the junction held 4 bases outside the gene matches. The CDR3 DNA reads TGTGCCAGCAGCCCGAGACTAGCGGGAGGGAGCACAGATACGCAGTATTTT. Amino acid sequence: CASSPRLAGGSTDTQYF.

Notes on this clone: Other DNA sequences within the sample encode an identical CDR3. V and J are TRBV12-3 or TRBV12-4 and TRBJ1-2; possible D gene TRBD1, 6 bases. The CDR3 has 12 residues. With 4 bases removed from V and 5 bases from J, the gap between germline ends came to 8 bases. CDR3 nucleotides: TGTGCCAGCAGTTCACAGGGTTATGGCTACACCTTC. Encoded protein: CASSSQGYGYTF.

V is TRBV9 and J is TRBJ2-2, with a tentative D call TRBD2 (8 bases). CDR3 length equals 17 residues. CDR1 SGDLS and CDR2 YYNGEE come from the germline V gene. The V end was cut by 3 bases, the J end by 0 bases, with 15 bases between. The CDR3 coding sequence is TGTGCCAGCAGCGCCCAGGGGGGACTAGCGAACACCGGGGAGCTGTTTTTT. Translated: CASSAQGGLANTGELFF.

This chain uses TRBV30 with TRBJ2-7, with a possible D match to TRBD2 (5 bases). CDR1 is GTSNPN, CDR2 SVGIG, per germline (reference sequence). This CDR3 region has 11 residues. DNA of the CDR3: TGTGCCTGGGCCCTGGGCGGGTTGCTAGGCGTC. This codes for CAWALGGLLGV.

This rearrangement joins TRBV28 to TRBJ2-3; 15 bases agree with TRBD2. The V segment lost 4 bases and the J segment 6 bases; nucleotides outside the gene matches: 8. The germline V gene has CDR1 MDHEN and CDR2 SYDVKM. This CDR3 has 17 amino acids. CDR3 sequence reads: CASSSLRTSGRADTQYF. CDR3 DNA sequence: TGTGCCAGCAGTTCCCTCCGGACTAGCGGGAGGGCGGATACGCAGTATTTT.

The rearrangement uses TRBV18 and TRBJ2-7, with 12 bases aligning to TRBD1. Germline V gene sequence: CDR1 KGHSH, CDR2 LQKENI. This CDR3 spans 14 amino acids. The trim removed 3 bases at V and 6 bases at J, leaving 3 bases unmatched. This CDR3 is CASSPGTGGPEQYF. In DNA, the CDR3 is TGTGCCAGCTCACCGGGGACAGGGGGCCCCGAGCAGTACTTC.

This rearrangement joins TRBV12-5 to TRBJ2-1; 13 bases agree with TRBD2. The length of the CDR3 is 18 residues. The germline gives CDR1 LGHNT, CDR2 FRNRAP. J was trimmed by 5 bases and V by 5 bases; bases with no gene match: 12. CDR3 sequence reads: CASGPWTSGSAPHNEQFF. In DNA, the CDR3 is TGTGCTAGTGGTCCATGGACTAGCGGGAGTGCCCCCCACAATGAGCAGTTCTTC.

The chain couples TRBV6-4 to TRBJ2-1, with a possible D match to TRBD2 (6 bases). Between the trimmed V and J ends, which lost 5 bases and 0 bases, there was a span of 11 bases. The CDR3 length is 15 residues. The V gene's germline CDR1 is MRHNA and CDR2 SNTAGT. In nucleotides, the CDR3 is TGTGCCAGCAGTCAGAGCGGGCCCTCCTACAATGAGCAGTTCTTC. Its translation: CASSQSGPSYNEQFF.

The rearrangement links TRBV9 to TRBJ2-7; 9 positions match TRBD1. Unmatched junction bases numbered 5, after V lost 0 bases and J lost 4 bases. Germline assignment: CDR1 SGDLS and CDR2 YYNGEE. This CDR3 is 15 amino acids long. The CDR3 reads CASSVGSGQGYEQYF. The CDR3 bases are TGTGCCAGCAGCGTAGGATCAGGACAGGGGTACGAGCAGTACTTC.

The chain links TRBV4-1 to TRBJ2-1, with 8 bases matching TRBD1. Germline-derived CDR1 and CDR2 are MGHRA and YSYEKL. The V gene end was trimmed by 4 bases and the J gene end by 2 bases; junction bases not matched to a gene: 4. The CDR3 has 15 amino acids. The CDR3 DNA reads as TGCGCCAGCAGCCGTACCAGGGGGCCCTACAATGAGCAGTTCTTC. Translation: CASSRTRGPYNEQFF.